This TCR beta chain is from a study of cytotoxic CD8 clonotypes in ibrutinib-treated CLL (dated by TCRdb to the early 2020s). In terms of the full investigation: The cohort had over ten relapsed/refractory and roughly 15 treatment-naive patients; around 17 were IGHV unmutated. Of the 80 to 95 participants in the trial, about two dozen had longitudinal samples available. The response samples were drawn at a median of approximately twelve months into treatment, with a range of about 6 to 40 months. An average of about 250,000 productive templates and tens of thousands of productive rearrangements was obtained per sample. Cryopreserved peripheral blood mononuclear cells were collected at three points: before therapy, at response, and at either sustained remission or disease progression. Responses were partial in 25 or so patients and complete in 2; after median 68 months follow-up, around 15 stayed in remission and around 12 progressed.

Concerning this clone: The antigen this receptor binds is unknown. No per-base quality is available; no much larger clone lies one base away.

For TCR beta library preparation, approximately 2 micrograms of genomic DNA were extracted from the cryopreserved PBMCs. Longitudinal blood samples from CLL patients on ibrutinib monotherapy underwent high-throughput TCR beta sequencing. The patients took part in an open-label, single-center phase 2 trial of ibrutinib monotherapy. The investigation overall reported the following: Public clonotypes were rare and either shrank or stayed stable during treatment, and the rise in clonality at ibrutinib response reflected expansion of private clonotypes. An increase in clonality was observed at ibrutinib response, with clonality remaining stable during sustained remission and falling back toward baseline at progression. At baseline, clonality was higher than in age-matched healthy donors and showed a strong correlation with circulating CD8+ T-cell counts. Sampling times were not matched between sustained-remission and progressing patients, and lymph node repertoires were not studied.

Each clonotype received, on average, 10x coverage in deep resolution sequencing performed on a MiSeq, where the target depth lay between 1 in 1 million and 1 in 200,000 T cells. TCR beta libraries were generated with the immunoSEQ hsTCRB Kit. For the original study's pipeline: The data were analyzed with ImmunoSEQ Analyzer and ImmunoSEQ Data Assistant, and V, D and J gene assignments followed IMGT definitions. Clonality, which ranges from 0 to 1, was calculated as one minus the normalized Shannon entropy of productive rearrangement frequencies. Public clonotype analysis was restricted to overrepresented clonotypes comprising at least 0.05% of each patient's repertoire. Repertoires from approximately 13 age-matched healthy donors in immuneACCESS were used as clonality controls. Sourced from immuneACCESS, this table was stored by TCRdb with only in-frame sequences that have V and J called. A share of the clones is absent; for the studies checked, an unresolved V gene accounts for under half, and the remainder has no known explanation. V and J calls and clone size are those listed in that table; D and trimming were worked out from the DNA. Here the sample has roughly 24,000 clones; approximately 72% occur a single time. Of the sample, under 9.5% falls within the top ten clones.

The specimen was PBMCs, collected before ibrutinib treatment. The sequence derives from a human donor with chronic lymphocytic leukemia.

The CDR3 is CAWSLAGGNIQYF. The DNA sequence is as follows: TGTGCCTGGAGTTTAGCGGGAGGGAACATTCAGTACTTC. The chain is assembled from TRBV30 and TRBJ2-4; 11 of the junction bases match TRBD2. For this chain, trimming is 2 bases at the V end and 7 bases at the J end, and the number of junction bases without a gene match is 1. For CDR1 and CDR2, the germline V gene (reference sequence) lists GTSNPN and SVGIG. Inclusive of the bounding cysteine and phenylalanine, the CDR3 is 13 residues long. Only the CDR3 DNA is retained, 39 bases long and in frame from the first base. Reference TRBV30 and TRBJ2-4 genes cover what lies past the CDR3, so the full variable domain is SQTIHQWPATLVQPVGSPLSLECTVEGTSNPNLYWYRQAAGRGLQLLFYSVGIGQISSEVPQNLSASRPQDRQFILSSKKLLLSDSGFYLCAWSLAGGNIQYFGAGTRLSVL.